In this sample, the clone carrying this T cell receptor beta chain turned up a few times. The data stem from a study of T-cell reconstitution after alpha-beta-depleted transplantation in children. Trimming cost V 8 bases and J 0 bases, with 13 bases left between them. Germline-derived CDR1 and CDR2 are MDHEN and SYDVKM. CDR3 length equals 15 residues. A TCRbeta library incorporating unique molecular identifiers was prepared. TCRdb redid the calling of the PCR reads with MiXCR, one entry per CDR3 protein. This sample carries some 500,000 distinct CDR3 sequences, roughly 18% of them seen once, and the ten largest clones take over 3%.

The chain joins TRBV28 to TRBJ1-4, with D possibly matching TRBD1 (6 bases). Here the sequenced sample was PBMCs from the stem cell graft donor, taken from the stem cell graft. The sequence was collected from a human donor who donated a stem cell graft to a child with acute lymphoblastic leukemia. CDR3 protein: CASSEGVSTNEKLFF. Here the CDR3 DNA reads TGTGCCAGCTCTGAGGGGGTGTCAACTAATGAAAAACTGTTTTTT.